This T cell receptor (beta chain) originates from a study of control samples from healthy donors and cancer patients. Method: immunoSEQ multiplex PCR; TCRdb's copy keeps in-frame clones and lacks some. This table has 75,000 to 100,000 clones, 70% to 90% appearing once. Specimen: blood. This receptor was obtained from a young man in good health.

CDR3 in amino acids: CAISETGANQPQHF. The CDR3 DNA reads TGTGCCATCAGTGAAACAGGGGCCAATCAGCCCCAGCATTTT. The chain links TRBV10-3 to TRBJ1-5, with TRBD1 matching 7 bases. The CDR3 totals 14 residues. Germline lookup yields CDR1 ENHRY and CDR2 SYGVKD. J lost 3 bases, V lost 3 bases, and 2 bases had no gene match.